The subject of this entry is one TCR beta chain. Using immunoSEQ multiplex PCR, the repertoire was profiled, and TCRdb retains in-frame clones only, with some absent. Among roughly 76,000 clones listed, 90% to 95% were seen once. This sample was included in a study of technical replicates of blood from several donors. V was cut by 2 bases and J by 2 bases, with 11 bases left in between. The CDR3 has 14 residues. Germline V gene data show CDR1 as SGHRS and CDR2 as YFSETQ. The sequence was collected from a human donor in good health. The chain recombines TRBV5-1 with TRBJ2-7; possibly TRBD2 for D (6 bases). The sequenced material came from T cells isolated from PBMCs. The CDR3 here is CASSLGGAAYEQYF. The CDR3, as DNA: TGCGCCAGCAGCTTAGGAGGGGCCGCCTACGAGCAGTACTTC. Combining the CDR3 with reference TRBV5-1 and TRBJ2-7 gives the whole variable domain KAGVTQTPRYLIKTRGQQVTLSCSPISGHRSVSWYQQTPGQGLQFLFEYFSETQRNKGNFPGRFSGRQFSNSRSEMNVSTLELGDSALYLCASSLGGAAYEQYFGPGTRLTVT.